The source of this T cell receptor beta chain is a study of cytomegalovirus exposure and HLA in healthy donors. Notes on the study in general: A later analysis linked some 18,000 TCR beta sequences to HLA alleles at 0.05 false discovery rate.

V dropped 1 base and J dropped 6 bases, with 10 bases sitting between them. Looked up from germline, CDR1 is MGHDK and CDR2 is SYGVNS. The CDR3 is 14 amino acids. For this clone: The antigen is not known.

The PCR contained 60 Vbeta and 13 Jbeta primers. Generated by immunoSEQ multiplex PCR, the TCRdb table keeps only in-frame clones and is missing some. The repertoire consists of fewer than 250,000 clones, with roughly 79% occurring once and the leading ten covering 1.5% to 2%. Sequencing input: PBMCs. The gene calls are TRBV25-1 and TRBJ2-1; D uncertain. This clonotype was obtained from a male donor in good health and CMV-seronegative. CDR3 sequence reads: CASSELGRPNEQFF. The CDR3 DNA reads TGTGCCAGCAGTGAATTGGGCAGGCCCAATGAGCAGTTCTTC. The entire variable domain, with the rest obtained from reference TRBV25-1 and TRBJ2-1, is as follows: EADIYQTPRYLVIGTGKKITLECSQTMGHDKMYWYQQDPGMELHLIHYSYGVNSTEKGDLSSESTVSRIRTEHFPLTLESARPSHTSQYLCASSELGRPNEQFFGPGTRLTVL.